The sequence of this TCR beta chain was determined in a study of T cells expressing NK-cell markers. The CDR3 totals 15 residues. CDR1 LNHNV and CDR2 YYDKDF come from the germline V gene (reference sequence). Overall study results and limits: The CD3+CD56-NKG2C+ fraction of a handful of donors was also led by these clonotypes.

TCRdb re-analyzed the 5' RACE reads; it lists each CDR3 protein once, without DNA. The sample has approximately 440,000 distinct CDR3 sequences. Comment on this clonotype: Its antigen remains unknown.

The sequence was obtained from a woman aged 50 to 65 in good health. Input material: blood T cells: a sorted CD56 or NKG2C T cell subset, CD4+ or CD8+ T cells, or bulk PBMC T cells (not recorded which). The gene calls are TRBV15 and TRBJ2-2; no DNA is available, so the TRBD2 call from TCRdb remains unchecked. CDR3 in amino acids: CATSRGLADTGELFF. Combining the CDR3 with reference TRBV15 and TRBJ2-2 gives the whole variable domain DAMVIQNPRYQVTQFGKPVTLSCSQTLNHNVMYWYQQKSSQAPKLLFHYYDKDFNNEADTPDNFQSRRPNTSFCFLDIRSPGLGDTAMYLCATSRGLADTGELFFGEGSRLTVL.